Each of the 17 T cell receptor beta chains below was sequenced from the same sample in a study of cytomegalovirus exposure and HLA in healthy donors. The PCR employed 60 Vbeta primers together with 13 Jbeta primers. Here immunoSEQ multiplex PCR was the method, and the copy in TCRdb shows in-frame clones only, minus some. The listing contains under 150,000 clones. The sequenced sample consisted of PBMCs. The source of these receptors is a woman aged 60-75 years in good health and CMV-seronegative.

This chain links TRBV25-1 with TRBJ1-1, with TRBD1 matching 7 bases. V shed 6 bases, J shed 0 bases, and the junction held 1 base outside the gene matches. Germline V gives CDR1 MGHDK, CDR2 SYGVNS. This CDR3 comprises 13 residues. CDR3 amino acids: CASSRGVNTEAFF. The CDR3 nucleotides are TGTGCCAGCAGCAGGGGGGTGAACACTGAAGCTTTCTTT.

The CDR3 sequence is CASSQRGLYEQYF. The CDR3 nucleotides read TGTGCCAGCAGCCAGCGGGGGTTATACGAGCAGTACTTC. The chain uses TRBV5-4 and TRBJ2-7; 8 nucleotides agree with TRBD2. Trimming at V came to 4 bases and at J to 4 bases, leaving 4 bases not matched to a gene. Germline values: CDR1 SGHNT, CDR2 YYREEE (reference sequence). The CDR3 totals 13 residues.

Worth noting for this clone: The junction differs from germline at one of its ends, possibly a read error. The chain links TRBV7-7 to TRBJ2-1; 8 bases are a match to TRBD2. Germline V lookup: CDR1 SSHAT, CDR2 FNYEAQ (reference sequence). The CDR3 length is 16 residues. CDR3 sequence: CASSPINDREGHEQFF. DNA of the CDR3: TGTGCTAGCAGCCCCATCAATGATCGGGAGGGCCATGAGCAGTTCTTC.

The V gene is TRBV15, the J gene TRBJ1-5; a weak D match, TRBD1 (5 bases). Between the trimmed V and J ends, which lost 8 bases and 6 bases, there was a span of 17 bases. CDR1 is LNHNV, CDR2 YYDKDF, per germline (reference sequence). This CDR3 is 14 amino acids long. DNA for the CDR3: TGTGCCACCTCCTCCGGGGGATCCAGTCAGCCCCAGCATTTT. This codes for CATSSGGSSQPQHF.

The chain is built from TRBV7-9 and TRBJ1-2, with D maybe TRBD1 (6 bases). The ends were cut back, 4 bases at V and 7 bases at J, with 16 bases in the middle. CDR3 size: 14 residues. Germline CDR1 SEHNR, CDR2 FQNEAQ (reference sequence). The CDR3 is CASSSTGIGRGYTF. DNA for the CDR3: TGTGCCAGCAGCTCCACAGGGATCGGGCGTGGCTACACCTTC.

This chain uses TRBV7-2 with TRBJ2-2; TRBD1 matches 8 bases. The CDR3 has 17 residues. Looked up from germline, CDR1 is SGHTA and CDR2 is FQGNSA. V trimming: 6 bases; J trimming: 3 bases; junction bases outside the gene matches: 12. The CDR3 is CASSQISGGGYTGELFF. CDR3 DNA sequence: TGTGCCAGCAGTCAAATCTCAGGGGGCGGTTACACCGGGGAGCTGTTTTTT.

The chain recombines TRBV5-1 with TRBJ2-6, with a weak D call TRBD2 (7 bases). The CDR3 is 16 amino acids. Trimming stripped 1 base from V and 2 bases from J, with 10 bases between. Germline V lookup: CDR1 SGHRS, CDR2 YFSETQ. The CDR3 is CASSLRGAPGANVLTF. CDR3 coding DNA: TGCGCCAGCAGCTTGCGGGGGGCGCCTGGGGCCAACGTCCTGACTTTC.

This sequence joins TRBV18 and TRBJ2-3; D perhaps matches TRBD1 (5 bases). Germline values: CDR1 KGHSH, CDR2 LQKENI. This CDR3 has 15 amino acids. Between the trimmed V and J ends, which lost 7 bases and 0 bases, there was a span of 14 bases. CDR3: CASFGASISTDTQYF. CDR3 bases: TGTGCCAGCTTTGGGGCCTCGATCAGCACAGATACGCAGTATTTT.

The chain combines TRBV10-1 with TRBJ1-1; TRBD1 is a possible D gene (5 bases). Germline V gene data show CDR1 as WNHNN and CDR2 as SYGVQD (reference sequence). CDR3 length: 15 amino acids. Deletions cut 0 bases from V and 5 bases from J, with 13 bases between. The CDR3 region has the DNA TGCGCCAGCAGTGAGTCGTGGGAGGGGAGTACTGAAGCTTTCTTT. Translated, it gives CASSESWEGSTEAFF.

The chain combines TRBV28 with TRBJ2-2; 11 nucleotides align to TRBD2. Germline trimming cut 8 bases from V and 3 bases from J; bases unmatched to any gene: 2. Germline V lookup: CDR1 MDHEN, CDR2 SYDVKM. This CDR3 comprises 14 residues. DNA for the CDR3: TGTGCCAGCGGTAGCGGGGGGGACACCGGGGAGCTGTTTTTT. Translating it yields CASGSGGDTGELFF.

The chain links TRBV9 to TRBJ2-1; 10 nucleotides agree with TRBD1. The germline gives CDR1 SGDLS, CDR2 YYNGEE. The CDR3 extends over 17 amino acids. The V segment lost 3 bases and the J segment 0 bases; nucleotides outside the gene matches: 6. The CDR3 protein is CASSGTGGGASYNEQFF. The CDR3 DNA reads TGTGCCAGCAGCGGGACAGGGGGTGGGGCCTCCTACAATGAGCAGTTCTTC.

The chain combines TRBV10-3 with TRBJ2-2; TRBD1 aligns across 9 bases. This CDR3 is built from 14 residues. Germline assignment: CDR1 ENHRY and CDR2 SYGVKD. The V and J ends lost 10 bases and 1 base, in that order; junction bases with no gene match: 4. CDR3: CASRQGENTGELFF. CDR3 sequence (DNA): TGTGCCAGCAGACAGGGGGAGAACACCGGGGAGCTGTTTTTT.

This chain uses TRBV27 with TRBJ1-2; TRBD1 matches at 8 bases. J gave up 6 bases and V 3 bases, and 9 bases lay outside the gene matches. Germline V lookup: CDR1 MNHEY, CDR2 SMNVEV (reference sequence). The length of the CDR3 is 15 residues. CDR3 bases: TGTGCCAGCAGTTTCTCGACAGGGGCAGGGAATGGCTACACCTTC. Its translation is CASSFSTGAGNGYTF.

This sequence joins TRBV2 and TRBJ2-2, with D possibly TRBD2 on 5 matching bases. Germline values: CDR1 SNHLY, CDR2 FYNNEI. Trimming cost V 3 bases and J 7 bases, with 12 bases left between them. The CDR3 consists of 14 residues. The CDR3 protein is CASSESRAGGELFF. CDR3 coding DNA: TGTGCCAGCAGTGAGTCCCGGGCGGGCGGGGAGCTGTTTTTT.

The chain links TRBV7-9 to TRBJ1-5; D is undetermined. CDR1 and CDR2 (germline): SEHNR, FQNEAQ (reference sequence). The V gene lost 2 bases and the J gene lost 4 bases, with 3 bases spanning the gap. The CDR3 length is 12 residues. The CDR3 bases are TGTGCCAGCAGCTTACCAAATCAGCCCCAGCATTTT. Amino acids: CASSLPNQPQHF.

The chain employs TRBV14 and TRBJ1-1, with D possibly matching TRBD1 (6 bases). The CDR3 is made up of 14 amino acids. Germline V CDR1 and CDR2: SGHDN, FVKESK. The V gene lost 4 bases and the J gene lost 8 bases, with 17 bases spanning the gap. This chain's CDR3 is CASSLQGGWREAFF. The CDR3 nucleotides are TGTGCCAGCAGCCTACAGGGCGGGTGGAGAGAAGCTTTCTTT.

The chain uses TRBV7-3 and TRBJ2-5, with a weak D call TRBD1 (5 bases). Looked up from germline, CDR1 is SGHTA and CDR2 is FQGTGA. V was cut by 2 bases and J by 1 base, with 23 bases left in between. The CDR3 covers 19 residues. This CDR3 reads CASSLRPPPGRRGQETQYF. The CDR3 coding sequence is TGTGCCAGCAGCTTACGTCCGCCCCCGGGTCGAAGGGGCCAAGAGACCCAGTACTTC.